The TCR beta chain described here comes from a study of blood T cell repertoires in COVID-19. Study-wide context: Material from acute and convalescent COVID-19 was sourced from the United States, Italy and Spain. T cells, B-cell-depleted T cells, or PBMCs supplied cDNA or gDNA.

Per the authors' pipeline: Researchers report that nucleated cell counts were estimated from reference gene primer amplification. Measured with immunoSEQ multiplex PCR; TCRdb has only the in-frame clones, and not every one. V and J calls and clone size come straight from that table; D and trimming were deduced from the DNA. Here the sample spans 150,000 to 200,000 clones, roughly 84% being singletons. The V gene's germline CDR1 is KGHSH and CDR2 LQKENI. The CDR3 consists of 15 residues. The V and J ends lost 8 bases and 0 bases respectively, with 14 bases between them. The receptor was derived from a woman older than 75 with active or convalescent COVID-19. This sequence joins TRBV18 and TRBJ1-3; tentatively, D is TRBD1 (6 bases). The sample consisted of peripheral blood. CDR3 region: CASADSSTSGNTIYF. The CDR3 DNA follows: TGTGCCAGCGCGGACAGTTCAACCTCTGGAAACACCATATATTTT.